This TCR beta chain appears in the sequencing data of a study of cytomegalovirus exposure and HLA in healthy donors. Turning to the study itself: The platform used for the 100 to 150 validation repertoires matched that of the roughly 670 first-cohort repertoires, a later analysis reported. Study results and caveats: Rare sequences made up most TCRs, while some public TCRs were found in many donors. The tendency of first-cohort TCR clusters to co-occur in the 120 validation repertoires was identified by a subsequent analysis.

CDR1 is SGHAT and CDR2 is FQNNGV in the germline V gene. CDR3 length: 13 amino acids. Trimming took 4 bases from V and 7 from J, leaving 8 bases between them. Data came from immunoSEQ multiplex PCR; TCRdb stores just in-frame clones and leaves some out. The sample consists of about 360,000 clones, roughly 88% of them appearing once. This clone occurred a few times. The antigen is unknown. Sequenced sample: PBMCs. This receptor was taken from a woman between 18 and 29 years old in good health and CMV-seronegative. The chain carries TRBV11-2 and TRBJ1-6; D not resolved. The CDR3 DNA reads TGTGCCAGCAGCTCGGACTTGAATTCACCCCTCCACTTT. Translating gives CASSSDLNSPLHF.